This TCR beta chain appears in the sequencing data of a study of liver allograft versus peripheral blood T cells. As for the study in general: The study compared liver allograft T cell receptor repertoires against peripheral blood repertoires of liver transplant recipients.

V was clipped by 2 bases and J by 5 bases, with 9 bases between them. The length of the CDR3 is 13 residues. Germline V gene sequence: CDR1 SGHTA, CDR2 FQGTGA. Each CDR3 protein gets one entry after TCRdb re-called the reads with MiXCR. This table has roughly 13,000 distinct CDR3 sequences, 20% to 25% appearing once. This TCR came from a human patient who had a liver transplant. The graft donor may have contributed some T cells. V gene TRBV7-3 combines with J gene TRBJ1-1; D gene uncertain. CDR3 residues: CASSLLGLTEAFF. The CDR3 nucleotides are TGTGCCAGCAGCTTATTAGGCTTAACTGAAGCTTTCTTT.